Presented here are 30 T cell receptor beta chains from one specimen sequenced in a study of cytomegalovirus exposure and HLA in healthy donors. This table comes from immunoSEQ multiplex PCR, and its TCRdb copy is limited to in-frame clones, with some not included. The sample has over 200,000 clones, about 86% seen once. The source material was PBMCs. These receptors were obtained from a woman between 18 and 30 years old in good health and CMV-seronegative.

With regard to this clone: Other DNA sequences in this specimen translate into the identical CDR3. This chain uses TRBV7-9 with TRBJ2-7; D call uncertain. The germline V gene encodes CDR1 SEHNR and CDR2 FQNEAQ (reference sequence). The CDR3 totals 12 residues. V lost 4 bases to trimming and J lost 3 bases, with 7 bases between them. The CDR3 spells CASSSTVYEQYF. The CDR3 coding sequence is TGTGCCAGCAGCTCTACAGTCTACGAGCAGTACTTC.

The J gene is TRBJ2-7, the V gene TRBV30; D might be TRBD1 (6 bases). The V end lost 0 bases, the J end lost 2 bases, and 14 bases lay between the germline ends. CDR1 and CDR2 (germline): GTSNPN, SVGIG (reference sequence). The CDR3 runs 15 residues. The CDR3 is CAWSVGTLNPYEQYF. Here the CDR3 DNA reads TGTGCCTGGAGTGTAGGGACACTTAACCCCTACGAGCAGTACTTC. The whole variable domain, remainder taken from reference TRBV30 and TRBJ2-7, is SQTIHQWPATLVQPVGSPLSLECTVEGTSNPNLYWYRQAAGRGLQLLFYSVGIGQISSEVPQNLSASRPQDRQFILSSKKLLLSDSGFYLCAWSVGTLNPYEQYFGPGTRLTVT.

This chain uses TRBV28 with TRBJ2-7; 12 nucleotides align to TRBD2. This CDR3 is 17 amino acids long. Germline V gives CDR1 MDHEN, CDR2 SYDVKM. The V and J ends lost 4 bases and 4 bases, in that order; junction bases with no gene match: 11. CDR3 sequence: CASSSNLGLAGLYEQYF. The CDR3 nucleotides are TGTGCCAGCAGTTCTAACTTAGGACTAGCGGGACTGTACGAGCAGTACTTC.

V usage is TRBV6-5 and J usage is TRBJ2-1; D might be TRBD1 (6 bases). In germline, CDR1 is MNHEY, CDR2 SVGAGI. The CDR3 sequence is 14 residues long. V shed 2 bases and J shed 3 bases, with 8 bases lying between them. The CDR3 nucleotides are TGTGCCAGCAGTTACGGGACACACTACAATGAGCAGTTCTTC. Translation gives CASSYGTHYNEQFF.

The CDR3: CASSTGFSGNTIYF. CDR3 DNA: TGTGCCAGCAGCACAGGGTTCTCTGGAAACACCATATATTTT. The chain uses TRBV6-1 and TRBJ1-3; TRBD1 is a possible D gene (6 bases). With 6 bases removed from V and 0 bases from J, the gap between germline ends came to 9 bases. The CDR3 contains 14 residues. The germline gives CDR1 MNHNS, CDR2 SASEGT.

As regards this clone: Other DNA sequences in this specimen translate into the identical CDR3. The V call is TRBV29-1, the J call TRBJ2-7; 7 bases agree with TRBD1. This CDR3 is built from 13 residues. Trimming at V came to 3 bases and at J to 4 bases, leaving 6 bases not matched to a gene. Germline V gene data show CDR1 as SQVTM and CDR2 as ANQGSEA. Here the CDR3 DNA reads TGCAGCGTTGAGGACAGGTCCTCTTACGAGCAGTACTTC. It is translated as CSVEDRSSYEQYF.

V and J are TRBV25-1 and TRBJ2-5; 14 bases agree with TRBD2. Germline values: CDR1 MGHDK, CDR2 SYGVNS. J was trimmed by 5 bases and V by 3 bases; bases with no gene match: 11. The CDR3 is made up of 18 amino acids. CDR3 residues: CASSDSLRGLAGEETQYF. DNA for the CDR3: TGTGCCAGCAGTGATTCTTTAAGGGGACTAGCGGGAGAGGAGACCCAGTACTTC.

The rearrangement joins TRBV15 to TRBJ1-1; the D is unclear. V lost 1 base to trimming and J lost 3 bases, with 3 bases between them. Germline V CDR1 and CDR2: LNHNV, YYDKDF (reference sequence). The CDR3 is 12 residues long. The CDR3 reads CATSRVDTEAFF. CDR3 in DNA: TGTGCCACCAGCAGAGTCGACACTGAAGCTTTCTTT.

The chain joins TRBV10-3 to TRBJ2-7; D is perhaps TRBD1 (6 bases). The CDR3 is made up of 16 amino acids. CDR1 is ENHRY, CDR2 SYGVKD, per germline. The V end was cut by 3 bases, the J end by 0 bases, with 15 bases between. The CDR3 protein is CAISDPTGKSSYEQYF. The CDR3 bases are TGTGCCATCAGTGACCCCACAGGGAAGAGCTCCTACGAGCAGTACTTC.

This sequence joins TRBV5-6 and TRBJ2-6, with 12 bases matching TRBD1. CDR3 length equals 19 residues. The ends lost 3 bases at V and 4 bases at J; junction bases unmatched: 11. Germline lookup yields CDR1 SGHDT and CDR2 YYEEEE. The CDR3 is CASSWGQGASARGANVLTF. CDR3 in DNA: TGTGCCAGCAGCTGGGGACAGGGGGCTAGCGCGAGAGGGGCCAACGTCCTGACTTTC.

As to this clone: One end of the junction does not line up with germline, which may come from a read error. J is TRBJ2-3 and V is TRBV7-7, with a tentative D call TRBD1 (5 bases). The CDR3 totals 13 residues. CDR1 is SSHAT and CDR2 is FNYEAQ in the germline V gene (reference sequence). The CDR3 nucleotides are TGTGCTAGCAGCCGACAGTACGAGGATACGCAGTATTTT. Residues: CASSRQYEDTQYF.

This sequence joins TRBV2 and TRBJ2-5, with 7 bases that match TRBD1. V dropped 5 bases and J dropped 5; count of bases not matched to a gene: 8. The germline V gene encodes CDR1 SNHLY and CDR2 FYNNEI. The CDR3 length is 14 residues. CDR3 in amino acids: CASSKTGVWETQYF. As DNA, the CDR3 is TGTGCCAGCAGTAAAACAGGGGTATGGGAGACCCAGTACTTC.

V usage is TRBV19 and J usage is TRBJ1-2; no firm D call. Germline V gene lookup returns CDR1 LNHDA and CDR2 SQIVND (reference sequence). Trimming pared 1 base from V and 2 bases from J, leaving 14 bases between. CDR3 length equals 16 residues. Here the CDR3 reads CASSIGSAGGNYGYTF. The CDR3 DNA reads TGTGCCAGTAGTATAGGAAGTGCGGGAGGAAACTATGGCTACACCTTC.

The chain couples TRBV6-1 to TRBJ1-5; D may be TRBD1 (5 bases). From germline, CDR1 is MNHNS and CDR2 SASEGT. The CDR3 length is 15 residues. V shed 4 bases and J shed 7 bases, with 17 bases lying between them. The CDR3 loop is CASSGAGGAIQPQHF. The CDR3 DNA reads TGTGCCAGCAGTGGAGCGGGAGGGGCAATACAGCCCCAGCATTTT.

This chain connects TRBV27 to TRBJ2-5, with TRBD2 matching over 12 bases. CDR1 is MNHEY and CDR2 is SMNVEV in the germline V gene (reference sequence). CDR3 length: 16 amino acids. With 2 bases clipped from V and 7 bases from J, the junction kept 8 bases outside the gene matches. CDR3 amino acids: CASSLLAGGTGGTQYF. The CDR3, as DNA: TGTGCCAGCAGTTTACTAGCGGGAGGGACCGGGGGGACCCAGTACTTC.

The V gene is TRBV9, the J gene TRBJ2-3; TRBD2 agrees at 7 bases. V was clipped by 4 bases and J by 5 bases; unmatched bases: 13. The CDR3 is 16 residues long. Germline V gene lookup returns CDR1 SGDLS and CDR2 YYNGEE. Here the CDR3 DNA reads TGTGCCAGCAGCTCCCACTTGGCGGGAGAGGTAGATACGCAGTATTTT. Residues: CASSSHLAGEVDTQYF.

The chain employs TRBV7-9 and TRBJ2-7, with D maybe TRBD2 (6 bases). The ends were cut back, 4 bases at V and 3 bases at J, with 13 bases in the middle. The CDR3 is made up of 14 amino acids. In germline, CDR1 is SEHNR, CDR2 FQNEAQ (reference sequence). The CDR3 DNA follows: TGTGCCAGCAGCTCGCGGGCGGGAAACTACGAGCAGTACTTC. This gives the protein CASSSRAGNYEQYF.

The gene calls are TRBV28 and TRBJ2-7, with D perhaps TRBD2 (6 bases). In germline, CDR1 is MDHEN, CDR2 SYDVKM. The CDR3 has 13 residues. Trimming left V 6 bases short and J 9 bases short, with 18 bases between. The CDR3 sequence is CASSLTSKGGQYF. The CDR3 coding sequence is TGTGCCAGCAGCCTGACTAGTAAGGGAGGGCAGTACTTC.

Written as DNA, the CDR3 is TGCGCCAGCAGCCAAGTAGGAGCGGGAAAGGGCTACGAGCAGTACTTC. It translates to CASSQVGAGKGYEQYF. J is TRBJ2-7 and V is TRBV4-1, with 7 bases matching TRBD2. This CDR3 contains 16 residues. Per germline, CDR1 MGHRA and CDR2 YSYEKL. Unmatched junction bases numbered 9, after V lost 1 base and J lost 3 bases.

J is TRBJ2-1 and V is TRBV13, with TRBD1 matching 8 bases. V shed 5 bases, J shed 1 base, and the junction held 13 bases outside the gene matches. This CDR3 comprises 18 residues. Germline assignment: CDR1 PRHDT and CDR2 FYEKMQ (reference sequence). The CDR3 bases are TGTGCCAGCAGCGAAGACTCAGGGGGCTGGAGTTCCTACAATGAGCAGTTCTTC. It yields the protein CASSEDSGGWSSYNEQFF.

The DNA for the CDR3 is TGTGCCAGCAGCGCTGGAGCGCGGGGCGGGAGGGCCCGAGGGGAGACCCAGTACTTC. This codes for CASSAGARGGRARGETQYF. The rearrangement links TRBV2 to TRBJ2-5; 9 bases are a match to TRBD2. The V gene end was trimmed by 6 bases and the J gene end by 5 bases; junction bases not matched to a gene: 22. Germline lookup yields CDR1 SNHLY and CDR2 FYNNEI. The CDR3 contains 19 residues.

The rearrangement links TRBV7-9 to TRBJ2-7, with TRBD2 matching over 8 bases. This CDR3 has 14 amino acids. With 3 bases clipped from V and 5 bases from J, the junction kept 6 bases outside the gene matches. CDR1 and CDR2 (germline): SEHNR, FQNEAQ (reference sequence). This CDR3 is CASSFESGSHEQYF. CDR3 nucleotide sequence: TGTGCCAGCAGCTTTGAGAGCGGGAGTCACGAGCAGTACTTC.

This sequence joins TRBV5-1 and TRBJ2-3; 8 nucleotides align to TRBD2. The CDR3 is 14 residues long. Losses at the gene ends were 3 bases for V and 4 bases for J; bases not matched to a gene: 4. The germline gives CDR1 SGHRS, CDR2 YFSETQ. The CDR3 DNA sequence: TGCGCCAGCAGCTCGGGACTAGTTGCAGATACGCAGTATTTT. This gives the protein CASSSGLVADTQYF. Full variable domain (remainder filled in from reference TRBV5-1 and TRBJ2-3): KAGVTQTPRYLIKTRGQQVTLSCSPISGHRSVSWYQQTPGQGLQFLFEYFSETQRNKGNFPGRFSGRQFSNSRSEMNVSTLELGDSALYLCASSSGLVADTQYFGPGTRLTVL.

The V and J genes are TRBV6-6 and TRBJ2-5; 8 bases fit TRBD1. This CDR3 comprises 14 residues. V gave up 7 bases and J gave up 2 bases; unmatched junction bases: 6. CDR1 is MNHNY, CDR2 SVGAGI, per germline (reference sequence). CDR3 DNA sequence: TGTGCCAGCACCAGGCAGGGGGCACAAGAGACCCAGTACTTC. Its protein is CASTRQGAQETQYF.

This clone was picked up one time. The chain employs TRBV7-2 and TRBJ2-6, with D unclear. The V gene lost 1 base and the J gene lost 4 bases, with 5 bases spanning the gap. CDR1 and CDR2 from the germline V gene are SGHTA and FQGNSA. The CDR3 runs 14 residues. CDR3 bases: TGTGCCAGCAGCTTAGGGGCCGGGGCCAACGTCCTGACTTTC. It codes for CASSLGAGANVLTF.

The chain has TRBV10-3 and TRBJ2-3, with D possibly TRBD1 on 5 matching bases. The CDR3 length is 16 residues. CDR1 and CDR2 (germline): ENHRY, SYGVKD. V was clipped by 2 bases and J by 2 bases, with 14 bases between them. The CDR3 protein is CAISEPMRQPTDTQYF. DNA of the CDR3: TGTGCCATCAGTGAGCCCATGAGACAGCCCACAGATACGCAGTATTTT.

This rearrangement joins TRBV10-2 to TRBJ1-4; 9 bases are shared with TRBD1. CDR1 is WSHSY, CDR2 SAAADI, per germline. The CDR3 is 14 amino acids. J was trimmed by 5 bases and V by 2 bases; bases with no gene match: 0. The CDR3 loop reads CASSEDRGNEKLFF. DNA for the CDR3: TGCGCCAGCAGTGAGGACAGGGGGAATGAAAAACTGTTTTTT.

This chain uses TRBV27 with TRBJ2-7; TRBD2 matches at 13 bases. The V and J ends lost 4 bases and 2 bases, in that order; junction bases with no gene match: 17. The CDR3 spans 20 residues. Looked up from germline, CDR1 is MNHEY and CDR2 is SMNVEV (reference sequence). CDR3 DNA: TGTGCCAGCAGTTATCTCTCCCCATCCGGGACTAGCGGGGCAACCTACGAGCAGTACTTC. Protein sequence: CASSYLSPSGTSGATYEQYF.

This chain joins TRBV5-1 and TRBJ2-7; TRBD1 might be the D (5 bases). V was pared by 3 bases and J by 0 bases, with 13 bases between. Germline V gene data show CDR1 as SGHRS and CDR2 as YFSETQ. This CDR3 is 15 amino acids long. As DNA, the CDR3 is TGCGCCAGCAGCTACGACAGCCTGAGCTCCTACGAGCAGTACTTC. It is translated as CASSYDSLSSYEQYF.

The chain recombines TRBV5-1 with TRBJ1-1; D might be TRBD1 (6 bases). This CDR3 is built from 14 residues. The ends were cut back, 5 bases at V and 2 bases at J, with 13 bases in the middle. Per the germline V gene, CDR1 is SGHRS and CDR2 is YFSETQ. CDR3 region: CASSGVDSNTEAFF. Here the CDR3 DNA reads TGCGCCAGCAGTGGAGTGGACAGTAACACTGAAGCTTTCTTT.